Listed below are T cell receptor beta chains from one sample, sequenced in a study of T cells in Graves' hyperthyroidism and ophthalmopathy. TCRdb itself ran the multiplex PCR reads through MiXCR, one entry per CDR3 protein. The sample records about 380,000 distinct CDR3 sequences, less than 20% being singletons. The specimen sequenced was blood. These receptors were taken from a man in his late teens or twenties with Graves' ophthalmopathy. The CDR3 runs from the conserved cysteine through the conserved F or W. Fields, in order: CDR3 protein, V gene.

CASSSFRGGRTDTQYF TRBV12-3/TRBV12-4
CASRDTSGGPYEQFF TRBV2
CASSLSNSGSSYEQYF TRBV27
CASSPWAISFYNEQFF TRBV18
CSAGTISPGNYEQYF TRBV29-1
CASSKTGFFNSPLHF TRBV27
CASSFSGSLVYGYTF TRBV7-9
CASSLGGGGRGYTF TRBV7-2
CASSYTGINTEAFF TRBV6-2/TRBV6-3
CSATPFGGGGNTGELFF TRBV20-1
CVSATQENYEQYF TRBV6-1
CASSLARGAIYGYTF TRBV12-3/TRBV12-4
CASGSGLGTQYF TRBV12-5
CASSVAGRADTGELFF TRBV9
CASSAGPERSTEAFF TRBV9
CASRQQSSYEQYF TRBV7-2
CASSDLAGVSTDTQYF TRBV9
CASSLGGNSYNEQFF TRBV18
CSVGRSSYEQYF TRBV29-1
CASSQGSTEAFF TRBV3-1
CASSIRDRVNYGYTF TRBV19
CASSFGDRTDTQYF TRBV12-3/TRBV12-4
CASSDRTSGSRNTQYF TRBV6-1
CASTTGGDTQYF TRBV27
CASSMGLAGTGELFF TRBV11-1
CASRRATVSYGYTF TRBV12-3/TRBV12-4
CASIPTGNTEAFF TRBV27
CSGSARTGGGGQFF TRBV20-1
CASSGQGAYNEQFF TRBV6-2/TRBV6-3
CASSQGGSLNEQFF TRBV5-1
CSASGGTSVNEQFF TRBV20-1
CASSGGPDTYNEQFF TRBV7-3
CASEPSGGAYNEQFF TRBV2
CSARAGTGDTEAFF TRBV20-1
CSVAGGNRGGTEAFF TRBV29-1
CASSEDRSTEAFF TRBV6-1
CASSYQGQQETQYF TRBV7-2
CASSPLSGENTGELFF TRBV7-3
CASSELEETQYF TRBV2
CASSYEGWTGTGELFF TRBV6-2/TRBV6-3
CASSPRTDNTEAFF TRBV18
CSARGISTDTQYF TRBV20-1
CATSDPGQGDETQYF TRBV24-1
CASSPDSSYEQCF TRBV5-6
CASSLWLAGTKDTQYF TRBV12-3/TRBV12-4